The source of this T cell receptor (beta chain) is a study of T cells in localized non-small cell lung cancer. Study-wide findings and caveats: Measurement of T cell clonality placed uninvolved adjacent lung highest, above the level in tumor. Density of T cells in blood, when higher, went with longer overall survival. A median of roughly 57 clones ranked among the top 100 in tumor appeared in adjacent lung.

Assay used: immunoSEQ multiplex PCR; TCRdb lists only in-frame clones, some missing. The sample consists of fewer than 13,000 clones, around 79% of them appearing once. The length of the CDR3 is 15 residues. CDR1 and CDR2 from the germline V gene are SEHNR and FQNEAQ (reference sequence). V dropped 7 bases and J dropped 6; count of bases not matched to a gene: 14. Concerning this clone: Antigen: not known.

This receptor was obtained from a male donor older than 55 with stage I lung adenocarcinoma. The starting material was peripheral blood, obtained before any cancer treatment. V and J are TRBV7-9 and TRBJ2-7; TRBD1 matches 8 bases. The CDR3 DNA reads TGTGCCAGCACCGGCCCAGGACAGGGCCTCGCCGAGCAGTACTTC. It encodes CASTGPGQGLAEQYF. Combining the CDR3 with reference TRBV7-9 and TRBJ2-7 gives the whole variable domain DTGVSQNPRHKITKRGQNVTFRCDPISEHNRLYWYRQTLGQGPEFLTYFQNEAQLEKSRLLSDRFSAERPKGSFSTLEIQRTEQGDSAMYLCASTGPGQGLAEQYFGPGTRLTVT.